Listed here is a single T cell receptor (beta chain). What it binds is unknown. The method was immunoSEQ multiplex PCR; TCRdb's version includes in-frame clones alone and lacks a portion of them. The repertoire holds some 87,000 clones, with over 75% as singletons. The data were obtained in a study of T cell responses to AZD1222 COVID-19 vaccine. Background on the study: Timing groups of about 4 and about 12 weeks for second doses were pooled.

Study conclusions and caveats: Baseline antibody screening turned up just a handful of seropositive AZD1222 recipients.

V gave up 8 bases and J gave up 3 bases, with 7 bases separating them. This CDR3 is built from 12 residues. The germline gives CDR1 SGHVS, CDR2 FQNEAQ. This TCR came from an adult in good health. The V gene is TRBV7-8, the J gene TRBJ1-4; D possibly corresponds to TRBD1 (5 bases). The sequencing here drew on peripheral blood, taken on day 0 of AZD1222 vaccination. CDR3 nucleotides: TGTGCCAGCGGGGGTCCTAATGAAAAACTGTTTTTT. Translating gives CASGGPNEKLFF.